The 10 T cell receptor beta chains below come from one sample, sequenced in a study of human T cells and chemical hapten exposure. TCRdb re-derived calls from the RACE reads in MiXCR, one entry per CDR3 protein. The sample carries tens of thousands of distinct CDR3 sequences, 9.5% to 12% recorded once. The time point was: patch test 1, 2 weeks after DPC sensitization. Treatment indicated: therapeutic diphenylcyclopropenone sensitization with weekly scalp DPC. The material was whole blood, obtained in connection with sensitization to the hapten diphenylcyclopropenone (DPC). The receptors derive from a woman aged 45-59 years with alopecia areata. Some clones in this sample may be carry-over from other donors' samples.

The chain has TRBV20-1 and TRBJ2-1; the D gene is possibly TRBD1 (6 bases). The CDR3 runs 15 residues. The germline gives CDR1 DFQATT, CDR2 SNEGSKA (reference sequence). Trimming cost V 1 base and J 0 bases, with 10 bases left between them. CDR3: CSARAGVVSYNEQFF. The CDR3 nucleotides are TGCAGTGCTAGAGCAGGGGTTGTCTCCTACAATGAGCAGTTCTTC.

This clonotype came up a few times. The genes are TRBV7-2 and TRBJ1-6, with D possibly matching TRBD1 (6 bases). The CDR3 is made up of 14 amino acids. The germline CDR1 and CDR2 sequences are SGHTA and FQGNSA. V was shortened by 5 bases and J by 5 bases, with 10 bases between the two germline ends. CDR3 loop: CASSVDSNNSPLHF. The CDR3 nucleotides are TGTGCCAGCAGCGTGGACAGTAATAATTCACCCCTCCACTTT.

This clonotype was counted between two and nine times. The chain joins TRBV7-9 to TRBJ2-1, with unresolved D. The CDR3 contains 15 residues. V lost 5 bases to trimming and J lost 4 bases, with 15 bases between them. Per the germline V gene, CDR1 is SEHNR and CDR2 is FQNEAQ (reference sequence). CDR3: CASSPRAVAYNEQFF. Here the CDR3 DNA reads TGTGCCAGCAGCCCTCGGGCGGTGGCTTACAATGAGCAGTTCTTC.

Points on this clonotype: This may be a read error: a much more frequent sequence differs by one nucleotide. The rearrangement joins TRBV7-6 to TRBJ2-6, with 8 nucleotides matching TRBD1. CDR3 length: 18 residues. Germline V gene data show CDR1 as SGHVS and CDR2 as FNYEAQ. The chain's CDR3 is CVSSPRQGTPSGANVLTF. DNA for the CDR3: TGTGTCAGCAGCCCTCGACAGGGGACTCCCTCTGGGGCCAACGTCCTGACTTTC.

J is TRBJ2-7 and V is TRBV2; TRBD2 matches at 8 bases. Losses at the gene ends were 7 bases for V and 4 bases for J; bases not matched to a gene: 9. Germline CDR1 is SNHLY and CDR2 is FYNNEI. The CDR3 is 14 residues long. The CDR3 DNA reads as TGTGCCAGCACCACGAGCGGGAGAGTTTACGAGCAGTACTTC. Encoded protein: CASTTSGRVYEQYF.

This clonotype was seen at least ten times. V usage is TRBV19 and J usage is TRBJ1-2, with D unresolved. The V end lost 5 bases, the J end lost 4 bases, and 14 bases lay between the germline ends. This CDR3 is built from 14 residues. Germline CDR1 reads LNHDA; CDR2 reads SQIVND (reference sequence). The CDR3 is CASSLGGALYGYTF. The DNA of the CDR3 is TGTGCCAGTAGTTTGGGAGGAGCCCTCTATGGCTACACCTTC.

The rearrangement joins TRBV15 to TRBJ2-3; 9 nucleotides align to TRBD2. The CDR3 is 16 residues long. The junction had 7 bases not matched to a gene; V was cut back by 1 base and J by 5 bases. The germline CDR1 and CDR2 sequences are LNHNV and YYDKDF (reference sequence). Here the CDR3 DNA reads TGTGCCACCAGCAGAGGGTTAGCGGGAGATTTAGATACGCAGTATTTT. It translates to CATSRGLAGDLDTQYF.

The chain links TRBV2 to TRBJ2-6; tentative D call: TRBD2 (5 bases). This CDR3 comprises 15 residues. The V gene's germline CDR1 is SNHLY and CDR2 FYNNEI. Trimming left V 7 bases short and J 0 bases short, with 10 bases between. CDR3 coding DNA: TGTGCCAGCACGGGATCGAGCTCTGGGGCCAACGTCCTGACTTTC. Translated: CASTGSSSGANVLTF.

The chain couples TRBV5-6 to TRBJ2-2; TRBD1 aligns across 11 bases. Germline V lookup: CDR1 SGHDT, CDR2 YYEEEE. Trimming removed 0 bases from V and 3 bases from J; junction bases left unmatched: 1. The CDR3 runs to 16 residues. DNA for the CDR3: TGTGCCAGCAGCTTGGTGGGACAGGGGGACACCGGGGAGCTGTTTTTT. Residues: CASSLVGQGDTGELFF.

The V and J genes are TRBV4-1 and TRBJ2-3; 9 nucleotides align to TRBD2. Germline V lookup: CDR1 MGHRA, CDR2 YSYEKL. V dropped 1 base and J dropped 0; count of bases not matched to a gene: 8. The CDR3 spans 18 residues. In DNA, the CDR3 is TGCGCCAGCAGCCAAGGGCGGGGGGGCCCCACTAGCACAGATACGCAGTATTTT. Translating it yields CASSQGRGGPTSTDTQYF.